Presented here are 30 T cell receptor beta chains from one specimen sequenced in a study of blood T cells in healthy people across ages. Primers used in a second PCR of roughly 7 to 11 cycles were a sample-barcoded 5' primer and a J-beta primer mix. From the 5' RACE reads, TCRdb called clonotypes with MiXCR, one entry per CDR3 protein. The repertoire consists of fewer than 2,000,000 distinct CDR3 sequences, with about 35% occurring once and the leading ten covering roughly 12%. Input material: blood. These TCRs come from a woman aged 25 to 39 in good health.

The chain has TRBV20-1 and TRBJ2-1; D might be TRBD1 or TRBD2, each matching 5 bases. The CDR3 is 16 amino acids. Per germline, CDR1 DFQATT and CDR2 SNEGSKA (reference sequence). The V gene lost 6 bases and the J gene lost 0 bases, with 18 bases spanning the gap. The chain's CDR3 is CSAGRDPINSYNEQFF. In nucleotides, the CDR3 is TGCAGTGCAGGCCGGGACCCGATAAACTCCTACAATGAGCAGTTCTTC.

The chain combines TRBV18 with TRBJ1-1, with 11 nucleotides matching TRBD1. Germline values: CDR1 KGHSH, CDR2 LQKENI. The V gene end was trimmed by 10 bases and the J gene end by 1 base; junction bases not matched to a gene: 5. The CDR3 covers 14 residues. The CDR3 DNA reads TGTGCCACCGGGACAGGGGGAAAGAACACTGAAGCTTTCTTT. The encoded protein is CATGTGGKNTEAFF.

The V gene is TRBV27, the J gene TRBJ1-4, with D possibly TRBD1 on 5 matching bases. The CDR3 is 13 residues long. Germline assignment: CDR1 MNHEY and CDR2 SMNVEV (reference sequence). V was cut by 5 bases and J by 4 bases, with 8 bases left in between. In DNA form, the CDR3 reads TGTGCCAGCAGTGACAGCCTTAATGAAAAACTGTTTTTT. Translation: CASSDSLNEKLFF.

This clonotype was detected only a few times. The chain employs TRBV9 and TRBJ2-1; no definite D call. This CDR3 region has 11 residues. With 4 bases removed from V and 12 bases from J, the gap between germline ends came to 11 bases. Germline values: CDR1 SGDLS, CDR2 YYNGEE. CDR3 amino acids: CASSSQTGQFF. The CDR3 region has the DNA TGTGCCAGCAGCTCACAAACGGGGCAGTTCTTC.

This clonotype was recorded many times. Germline is not matched at one junction end, which may reflect a read error. V usage is TRBV5-1 and J usage is TRBJ2-7; 9 bases map to TRBD1. CDR1 and CDR2 from the germline V gene are SGHRS and YFSETQ. This CDR3 region has 13 residues. The CDR3 DNA follows: TGTGCCAGCAGTCCCGGACAGGGGAACGAGCAGTACTTC. Translating it yields CASSPGQGNEQYF.

V is TRBV20-1 and J is TRBJ2-3; possible D gene TRBD2, 5 bases. The V gene's germline CDR1 is DFQATT and CDR2 SNEGSKA (reference sequence). The germline V and J ends were trimmed by 5 bases and 2 bases, with 20 bases remaining between them. CDR3 length: 16 residues. This chain's CDR3 is CSALSISFRDTDTQYF. CDR3 DNA: TGCAGTGCTCTTAGTATTTCTTTTCGGGACACAGATACGCAGTATTTT.

The genes are TRBV28 and TRBJ1-5; 8 positions agree with TRBD1. Germline CDR1 reads MDHEN; CDR2 reads SYDVKM. The trim removed 6 bases at V and 6 bases at J, leaving 10 bases unmatched. The CDR3 has 15 amino acids. The CDR3 here is CASSPTGVNVQPQHF. For the CDR3, the DNA is TGTGCCAGCAGCCCGACAGGGGTCAACGTTCAGCCCCAGCATTTT.

DNA of the CDR3: TGTGCCAGCAGCTTCCCAGAGCGGAACACAGATACGCAGTATTTT. Its protein is CASSFPERNTDTQYF. The rearrangement links TRBV7-2 to TRBJ2-3; possible D gene TRBD2, 5 bases. CDR1 and CDR2 (germline): SGHTA, FQGNSA. The germline V and J ends were trimmed by 3 bases and 2 bases, with 12 bases remaining between them. The CDR3 is 15 amino acids.

V is TRBV20-1 and J is TRBJ2-5, with TRBD2 matching over 9 bases. The CDR3 covers 14 residues. V was clipped by 5 bases and J by 5 bases; unmatched bases: 9. CDR1 DFQATT and CDR2 SNEGSKA come from the germline V gene (reference sequence). CDR3 in DNA: TGCAGTGCTTCTAAAAGCGGGGGGAGTGAGACCCAGTACTTC. This codes for CSASKSGGSETQYF.

This clonotype appeared many times. This chain links TRBV12-3 or TRBV12-4 with TRBJ2-1; 10 positions match TRBD1. CDR3 length: 15 residues. J was trimmed by 0 bases and V by 8 bases; bases with no gene match: 4. Here the CDR3 DNA reads TGTGCCAGCTGCTGGGACAGGGGCTCCTACAATGAGCAGTTCTTC. It yields the protein CASCWDRGSYNEQFF.

This clonotype was seen more than once but under ten times. This chain joins TRBV7-2 and TRBJ2-5, with D unresolved. Deletions cut 1 base from V and 1 base from J, with 10 bases between. Germline V CDR1 and CDR2: SGHTA, FQGNSA. The CDR3 contains 15 residues. The DNA for the CDR3 is TGTGCCAGCAGCTTAGGATTCCGGTTCCAAGAGACCCAGTACTTC. Translating gives CASSLGFRFQETQYF.

V and J are TRBV20-1 and TRBJ2-1; no clear D. Trimming shortened V by 6 bases and J by 6 bases, and 15 bases separated the two germline ends. Germline V gene data show CDR1 as DFQATT and CDR2 as SNEGSKA (reference sequence). This CDR3 contains 13 residues. The CDR3 nucleotides are TGCAGTGCCCCCCCCTGGTCTGCCAATGAGCAGTTCTTC. Encoded protein: CSAPPWSANEQFF.

In this sample, this clonotype turned up a few times. The genes are TRBV11-2 and TRBJ1-4, with no clear D. Per the germline V gene, CDR1 is SGHAT and CDR2 is FQNNGV. V lost 4 bases and J 8 bases, leaving 14 bases between the germline ends. The CDR3 is made up of 14 amino acids. CDR3 coding DNA: TGTGCCAGCAGCTCGGGTCCCAGGAAAGAAAAACTGTTTTTT. This codes for CASSSGPRKEKLFF.

This clonotype was seen more than once but under ten times. The chain links TRBV28 to TRBJ2-7; D gene ambiguous. From germline, CDR1 is MDHEN and CDR2 SYDVKM. CDR3 size: 15 residues. The ends were cut back, 7 bases at V and 3 bases at J, with 19 bases in the middle. The CDR3 sequence: CASTPFSRSNYEQYF. As DNA, the CDR3 is TGTGCCAGCACCCCGTTTTCAAGGTCGAACTACGAGCAGTACTTC.

The gene calls are TRBV5-1 and TRBJ2-7; tentative D call: TRBD1 (5 bases). The CDR3 consists of 15 residues. Germline CDR1 reads SGHRS; CDR2 reads YFSETQ. With 0 bases removed from V and 2 bases from J, the gap between germline ends came to 12 bases. The CDR3: CASSLEGRGPYEQYF. Written as DNA, the CDR3 is TGCGCCAGCAGCTTGGAGGGAAGGGGTCCCTACGAGCAGTACTTC.

J is TRBJ1-5 and V is TRBV2; D is undetermined. Germline CDR1 SNHLY, CDR2 FYNNEI. V shed 2 bases and J shed 4 bases, with 9 bases lying between them. CDR3 length: 14 amino acids. The CDR3 bases are TGTGCCAGCAGTGAATCAGGTAGAAATCAGCCCCAGCATTTT. This codes for CASSESGRNQPQHF.

The V gene is TRBV5-1, the J gene TRBJ1-2; TRBD1 aligns across 8 bases. CDR3 length: 17 residues. CDR1 is SGHRS, CDR2 YFSETQ, per germline. J was trimmed by 4 bases and V by 2 bases; bases with no gene match: 13. This CDR3 reads CASSFDSYGQGGYGYTF. The CDR3 bases are TGCGCCAGCAGCTTTGACTCTTACGGACAGGGTGGCTATGGCTACACCTTC. The full variable domain, completed using reference TRBV5-1 and TRBJ1-2, is KAGVTQTPRYLIKTRGQQVTLSCSPISGHRSVSWYQQTPGQGLQFLFEYFSETQRNKGNFPGRFSGRQFSNSRSEMNVSTLELGDSALYLCASSFDSYGQGGYGYTFGSGTRLTVV.

This chain joins TRBV5-1 and TRBJ2-3; 9 nucleotides align to TRBD2. The germline CDR1 and CDR2 sequences are SGHRS and YFSETQ. This CDR3 region has 17 residues. The V and J ends lost 0 bases and 2 bases, in that order; junction bases with no gene match: 7. The CDR3 protein is CASSLALAGPSTDTQYF. For the CDR3, the DNA is TGCGCCAGCAGCTTGGCTCTAGCGGGGCCTTCCACAGATACGCAGTATTTT.

This clonotype came up a few times. The V and J genes are TRBV6-2 or TRBV6-3 and TRBJ2-5; 11 bases are shared with TRBD2. The CDR3 is made up of 14 amino acids. J lost 7 bases, V lost 10 bases, and 11 bases had no gene match. Per the germline V gene, CDR1 is MNHEY and CDR2 is SVGEGT. CDR3 coding DNA: TGTGCCACACAGGGGACTAGCGGACATTGGACCCAGTACTTC. This encodes CATQGTSGHWTQYF.

The CDR3 coding sequence is TGCAGTGCCGTCCCAGGACTCCGGCACATGGGGACGCAGTATTTT. Protein: CSAVPGLRHMGTQYF. V is TRBV20-1 and J is TRBJ2-3; TRBD2 might be the D (5 bases). The CDR3 covers 15 residues. The V and J ends lost 6 bases and 9 bases respectively, with 25 bases between them. Germline V CDR1 and CDR2: DFQATT, SNEGSKA (reference sequence).

This clonotype was picked up a small number of times. The J gene is TRBJ2-7, the V gene TRBV6-1; unclear D gene. Per germline, CDR1 MNHNS and CDR2 SASEGT. With 6 bases removed from V and 0 bases from J, the gap between germline ends came to 12 bases. The CDR3 has 14 residues. Here the CDR3 reads CASRRDAGSYEQYF. The CDR3 DNA sequence: TGTGCCAGCAGAAGAGACGCAGGCTCCTACGAGCAGTACTTC.

This clonotype was seen a few times. The V call is TRBV5-5, the J call TRBJ2-1; 11 bases line up with TRBD2. Germline V lookup: CDR1 SGHKS, CDR2 YYEKEE (reference sequence). V dropped 2 bases and J dropped 6; count of bases not matched to a gene: 13. The CDR3 runs 18 residues. CDR3 protein: CASSFNAKLAGEGNEQFF. CDR3 bases: TGTGCCAGCAGCTTCAACGCGAAACTAGCGGGGGAAGGCAATGAGCAGTTCTTC.

This clonotype was found a few times. The genes are TRBV4-1 and TRBJ1-2, with 8 bases that match TRBD1. Trimming took 3 bases from V and 5 from J; bases not matched to a gene: 5. The CDR3 runs to 14 residues. The germline gives CDR1 MGHRA, CDR2 YSYEKL. The CDR3 sequence: CASSQTGVGYGYTF. DNA for the CDR3: TGCGCCAGCAGCCAGACAGGGGTCGGTTATGGCTACACCTTC.

The rearrangement uses TRBV13 and TRBJ1-4, with a weak D call TRBD1 (5 bases). This CDR3 spans 17 amino acids. Deletions cut 0 bases from V and 0 bases from J, with 11 bases between. CDR1 PRHDT and CDR2 FYEKMQ come from the germline V gene (reference sequence). The CDR3 sequence is CASSLGIQDATNEKLFF. CDR3 coding DNA: TGTGCCAGCAGCTTAGGCATACAGGACGCAACTAATGAAAAACTGTTTTTT.

The J gene is TRBJ2-5, the V gene TRBV3-1; 14 bases align to TRBD2. CDR3 length: 18 amino acids. The germline V gene encodes CDR1 LGHDT and CDR2 YNNKEL (reference sequence). Germline trimming cut 2 bases from V and 5 bases from J; bases unmatched to any gene: 10. CDR3 in DNA: TGTGCCAGCAGCCAACAAAGGACTAGCGGGGGGATACGGGAGACCCAGTACTTC. It specifies CASSQQRTSGGIRETQYF.

This clonotype appeared a few times. V is TRBV20-1 and J is TRBJ2-5; 7 bases fit TRBD2. The J call is uncertain, as TRBJ2-7 better fits the DNA end. This CDR3 has 15 residues. Germline values: CDR1 DFQATT, CDR2 SNEGSKA (reference sequence). The CDR3 DNA follows: TGCAGTGCTAGGCCCCTGACTAGCCCTTCGTACGAGCAGTACTTC. Protein product: CSARPLTSPSYEQYF.

This clonotype was detected only a few times. This sequence joins TRBV28 and TRBJ1-5; D unclear. The V gene lost 5 bases and the J gene lost 7 bases, with 6 bases spanning the gap. CDR1 MDHEN and CDR2 SYDVKM come from the germline V gene. The CDR3 is made up of 11 amino acids. The CDR3 region has the DNA TGTGCCAGCAGTACACAACAGCCCCAGCATTTT. It yields the protein CASSTQQPQHF.

This clonotype came up many times. V is TRBV20-1 and J is TRBJ2-7; a weak D match, TRBD1 (6 bases). V lost 1 base to trimming and J lost 2 bases, with 9 bases between them. The CDR3 loop spans 13 amino acids. In germline, CDR1 is DFQATT, CDR2 SNEGSKA (reference sequence). CDR3 in DNA: TGCAGTGCTAGAGGGACAGACCCCTACGAGCAGTACTTC. Protein sequence: CSARGTDPYEQYF.

Ten or more counts support this clonotype. The CDR3 spells CSDRTGVDNEQFF. For the CDR3, the DNA is TGCAGCGACAGGACAGGGGTGGACAATGAGCAGTTCTTC. The genes are TRBV29-1 and TRBJ2-1; 9 bases are shared with TRBD1. V lost 7 bases to trimming and J lost 5 bases; unmatched junction nucleotides: 6. Germline assignment: CDR1 SQVTM and CDR2 ANQGSEA. This CDR3 has 13 amino acids.

This clonotype was seen more than once but under ten times. This chain connects TRBV6-1 to TRBJ2-3; D call uncertain. V lost 0 bases, J lost 8 bases, and 12 bases lay in between. The CDR3 contains 14 residues. Germline V gene data show CDR1 as MNHNS and CDR2 as SASEGT. For the CDR3, the DNA is TGTGCCAGCAGTGAAGCGAATAGGGTCGGTACGCAGTATTTT. Protein sequence: CASSEANRVGTQYF.